This T cell receptor beta chain derives from a study of T cells expressing NK-cell markers. The overall study: From sorted CD3+CD56+NKG2C+, CD3+CD56+NKG2C- and CD3+CD56-NKG2C+ T cells came the TCR beta repertoires. Study-wide findings and caveats: One observes that, in a few donors, these clonotypes were also the leading ones within the CD3+CD56-NKG2C+ fraction. Of CD8+ T cells, roughly 1.0-8% belonged to dominant NKG2C+ clonotypes in 5 to 7 donors.

This CDR3 is built from 16 residues. Looked up from germline, CDR1 is SGHRS and CDR2 is YFSETQ. A note on this clonotype: Its antigen is not known.

5'RACE template switching with UMIs generated TCR beta cDNA. Using the 5' RACE reads, TCRdb records one entry per CDR3 protein without DNA. The sample shows fewer than 550,000 distinct CDR3 sequences, and approximately 1.5% sits with its ten largest clones. The sequence came from a woman between 45 and 65 years old in good health. Material: blood T cells: a sorted CD56 or NKG2C T cell subset, CD4+ or CD8+ T cells, or bulk PBMC T cells (not recorded which). This chain joins TRBV5-1 and TRBJ2-1; with no DNA, the TCRdb D assignment of TRBD1 cannot be verified. The CDR3: CASSLSGTGYHNEQFF.